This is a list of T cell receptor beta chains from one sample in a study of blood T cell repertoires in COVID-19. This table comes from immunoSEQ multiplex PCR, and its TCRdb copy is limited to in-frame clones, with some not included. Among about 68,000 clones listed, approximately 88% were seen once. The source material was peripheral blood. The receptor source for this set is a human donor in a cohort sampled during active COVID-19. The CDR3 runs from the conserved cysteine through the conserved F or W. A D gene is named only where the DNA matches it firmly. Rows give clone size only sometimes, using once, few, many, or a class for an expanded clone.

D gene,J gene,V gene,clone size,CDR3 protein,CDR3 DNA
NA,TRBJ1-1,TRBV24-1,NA,CATSDSTGYNTEAFF,TGTGCCACCAGTGATTCGACAGGCTATAACACTGAAGCTTTCTTT
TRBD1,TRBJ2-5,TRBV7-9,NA,CASSSPTDRGRETQYF,TGTGCCAGCAGCTCACCAACGGACAGGGGGCGAGAGACCCAGTACTTC
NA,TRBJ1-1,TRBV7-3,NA,CASRSQGEAVTEAFF,TGTGCCAGCAGGTCACAGGGTGAGGCAGTCACTGAAGCTTTCTTT
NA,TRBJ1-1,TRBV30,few,CAWIRTALNTEAFF,TGTGCCTGGATCCGGACAGCCCTAAACACTGAAGCTTTCTTT
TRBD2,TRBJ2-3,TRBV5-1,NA,CASSFFSGSTSTDTQYF,TGCGCCAGCAGCTTTTTTAGCGGGAGTACGAGCACAGATACGCAGTATTTT
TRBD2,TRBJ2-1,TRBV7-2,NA,CASSSEAGGTREQFF,TGTGCCAGCAGCTCAGAAGCGGGGGGGACGCGGGAGCAGTTCTTC
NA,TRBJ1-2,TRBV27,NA,CAAAPAGNYGYTF,TGTGCCGCAGCCCCAGCGGGGAACTATGGCTACACCTTC
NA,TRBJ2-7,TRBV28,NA,CASSPPQGYEQYF,TGTGCCAGCAGTCCACCGCAGGGATACGAGCAGTACTTC
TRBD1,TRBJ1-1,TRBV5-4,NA,CASSFRGQLNTEAFF,TGTGCCAGCAGCTTTAGGGGGCAACTTAACACTGAAGCTTTCTTT
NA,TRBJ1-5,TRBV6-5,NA,CASSRQENSNQPQHF,TGTGCCAGCAGTAGACAGGAAAATAGCAATCAGCCCCAGCATTTT
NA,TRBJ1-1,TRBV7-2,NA,CASGVTPRGEAFF,TGTGCCAGCGGCGTGACCCCTAGGGGTGAAGCTTTCTTT
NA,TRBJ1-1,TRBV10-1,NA,CASSATALNTEAFF,TGCGCCAGCAGTGCGACAGCTCTGAACACTGAAGCTTTCTTT
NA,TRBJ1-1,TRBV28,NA,CASSLSAGAQAFF,TGTGCCAGCAGTTTATCGGCGGGGGCGCAGGCTTTCTTT
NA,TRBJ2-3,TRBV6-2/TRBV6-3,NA,CASSYSKDTQYF,TGTGCCAGCAGTTATTCCAAAGATACGCAGTATTTT
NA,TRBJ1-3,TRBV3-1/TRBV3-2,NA,CASSRGGGFLSGNTIYF,TGTGCCAGCAGCCGAGGGGGGGGGTTTCTGTCTGGAAACACCATATATTTT
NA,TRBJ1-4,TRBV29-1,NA,CSAGSTHTGEKLFF,TGCAGCGCCGGGTCCACTCATACGGGGGAAAAACTGTTTTTT
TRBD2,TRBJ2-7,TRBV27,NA,CASSPRLAREQYF,TGTGCCAGCAGTCCCCGACTAGCGCGCGAGCAGTACTTC
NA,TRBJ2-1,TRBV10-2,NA,CASVGVGNEQFF,TGCGCCAGCGTCGGAGTAGGCAATGAGCAGTTCTTC
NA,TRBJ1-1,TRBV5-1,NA,CASSSAGMNTEAFF,TGCGCCAGCAGCTCGGCAGGGATGAACACTGAAGCTTTCTTT
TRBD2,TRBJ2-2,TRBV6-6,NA,CASSRGLAGGPSNTGELFF,TGTGCCAGCAGTCGAGGGCTAGCGGGGGGTCCATCGAACACCGGGGAGCTGTTTTTT
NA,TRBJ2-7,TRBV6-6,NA,CASWDTQAHEQYF,TGTGCCAGCTGGGACACCCAGGCCCACGAGCAGTACTTC
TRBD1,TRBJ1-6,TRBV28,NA,CASSYYRGNSPLHF,TGTGCCAGCAGTTACTACAGGGGTAATTCACCCCTCCACTTT
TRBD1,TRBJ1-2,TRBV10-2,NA,CASTVGGDRDNYGYTF,TGCGCCAGCACCGTCGGCGGGGACAGGGATAACTATGGCTACACCTTC
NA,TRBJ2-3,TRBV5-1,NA,CASSWYHSGSTDTQYF,TGCGCCAGCAGCTGGTATCATAGCGGTAGCACAGATACGCAGTATTTT
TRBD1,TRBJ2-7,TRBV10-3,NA,CAISEPRDRGHEQYF,TGTGCCATCAGTGAGCCCCGGGACAGGGGTCACGAGCAGTACTTC
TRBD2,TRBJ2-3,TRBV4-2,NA,CASSQEGGVAGFTDTQYF,TGTGCCAGCAGCCAAGAGGGGGGGGTAGCGGGATTCACAGATACGCAGTATTTT
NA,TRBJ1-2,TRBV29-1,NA,CSVDSGLHGYTF,TGCAGCGTTGATTCCGGGTTGCATGGCTACACCTTC
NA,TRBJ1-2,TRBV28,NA,CASSYSTGIAHYGYTF,TGTGCCAGCAGTTACTCAACAGGTATCGCCCACTATGGCTACACCTTC
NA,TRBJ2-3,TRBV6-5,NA,CASRGTSTDTQYF,TGTGCCAGCAGGGGGACTAGCACAGATACGCAGTATTTT
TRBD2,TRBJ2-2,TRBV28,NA,CASSELAGYTGELFF,TGTGCCAGCAGCGAACTAGCGGGATACACCGGGGAGCTGTTTTTT
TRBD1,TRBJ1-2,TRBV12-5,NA,CASGPETGGGYGYTF,TGTGCTAGTGGCCCTGAGACAGGGGGCGGCTATGGCTACACCTTC
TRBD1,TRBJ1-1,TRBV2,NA,CASSGQEPNTEAFF,TGTGCCAGCAGCGGACAGGAGCCGAACACTGAAGCTTTCTTT
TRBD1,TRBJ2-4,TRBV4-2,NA,CASSQEGQGAYIQYF,TGTGCCAGCAGCCAAGAAGGACAGGGCGCGTACATTCAGTACTTC
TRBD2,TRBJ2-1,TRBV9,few,CASSERGLATNEQFF,TGTGCCAGCAGCGAGAGGGGACTAGCGACTAATGAGCAGTTCTTC
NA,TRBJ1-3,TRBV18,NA,CASSPVQASSGNTIYF,TGTGCCAGCTCACCGGTTCAGGCGAGCTCTGGAAACACCATATATTTT
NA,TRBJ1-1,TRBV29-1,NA,CSGRESTEAFF,TGCAGCGGGCGGGAGAGCACTGAAGCTTTCTTT
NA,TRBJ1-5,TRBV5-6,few,CASSLKGSNQPQHF,TGTGCCAGCAGCTTGAAGGGGAGCAATCAGCCCCAGCATTTT
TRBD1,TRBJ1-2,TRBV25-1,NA,CASSSTTGFYGYTF,TGTGCCAGCAGTAGTACGACAGGGTTCTATGGCTACACCTTC
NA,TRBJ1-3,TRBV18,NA,CASSPYGLSGNTIYF,TGTGCCAGCTCACCTTACGGACTGTCTGGAAACACCATATATTTT
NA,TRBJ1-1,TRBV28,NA,CASSRGWDTEAFF,TGTGCCAGCAGCCGCGGTTGGGACACTGAAGCTTTCTTT
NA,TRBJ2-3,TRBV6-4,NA,CASSRDTGDTQYF,TGTGCCAGCAGTAGGGATACGGGGGATACGCAGTATTTT
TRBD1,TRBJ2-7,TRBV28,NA,CASSPGQGANEQYF,TGTGCCAGCAGCCCGGGACAGGGGGCCAACGAGCAGTACTTC
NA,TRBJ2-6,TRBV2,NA,CASSDDAHSGANVLTF,TGTGCCAGCAGTGATGATGCCCACTCCGGGGCCAACGTCCTGACTTTC
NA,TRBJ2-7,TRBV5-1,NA,CASSPRTRAHEQYF,TGCGCCAGCAGCCCCCGGACGAGGGCGCACGAGCAGTACTTC
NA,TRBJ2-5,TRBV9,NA,CASSAYWAEETQYF,TGTGCCAGCAGCGCTTATTGGGCCGAAGAGACCCAGTACTTC
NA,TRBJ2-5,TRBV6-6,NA,CASRRQQGETQYF,TGTGCCAGCAGGCGTCAACAGGGAGAGACCCAGTACTTC
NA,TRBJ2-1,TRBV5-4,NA,CASSTFGRVEQFF,TGTGCCAGCAGCACGTTTGGGCGTGTTGAGCAGTTCTTC
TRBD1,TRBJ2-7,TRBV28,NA,CASSFVSGTVAYEQYF,TGTGCCAGCAGTTTTGTTTCCGGGACAGTTGCCTACGAGCAGTACTTC
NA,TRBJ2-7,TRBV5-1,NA,CASSLSGYEQYF,TGCGCCAGCAGCTTGTCAGGGTACGAGCAGTACTTC
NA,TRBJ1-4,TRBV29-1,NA,CSGRRGTNEKLFF,TGCAGCGGGAGGAGGGGTACTAATGAAAAACTGTTTTTT
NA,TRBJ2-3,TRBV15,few,CATTPPRLTTDTQYF,TGTGCCACCACCCCCCCGCGGCTCACCACAGATACGCAGTATTTT
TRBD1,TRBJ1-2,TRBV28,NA,CASRNRDRGFYGYTF,TGTGCCAGCAGAAACCGGGACAGGGGATTTTATGGCTACACCTTC
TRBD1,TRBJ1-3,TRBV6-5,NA,CASSPGTVGNTIYF,TGTGCCAGCAGTCCCGGGACAGTGGGAAACACCATATATTTT
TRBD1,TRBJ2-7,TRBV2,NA,CASRTGTASYEQYF,TGTGCCAGCAGGACCGGGACAGCTTCCTACGAGCAGTACTTC
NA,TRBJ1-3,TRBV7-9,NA,CASSLRGDYGNTIYF,TGTGCCAGCAGCCTTCGGGGGGATTATGGAAACACCATATATTTT